Below, one T cell receptor (beta chain) is given with its context. This record comes from a study of CDR3 diversity in severe acne. Per germline, CDR1 SEHNR and CDR2 FQNEAQ (reference sequence). V gave up 3 bases and J gave up 5 bases; unmatched junction bases: 5. The CDR3 spans 15 residues. Via MiXCR, TCRdb re-called the PCR reads, giving one row per CDR3 protein. The top ten clones hold over 10% of a sample with over 100,000 distinct CDR3 sequences, roughly half of them seen once. Sample: blood. This clonotype was obtained from a male donor with acne. The rearrangement uses TRBV7-9 and TRBJ2-1; TRBD2 matches at 9 bases. The CDR3 coding sequence is TGTGCCAGCAGCTTCGTTCCTAGCGGGAACAATGAGCAGTTCTTC. This gives the protein CASSFVPSGNNEQFF.